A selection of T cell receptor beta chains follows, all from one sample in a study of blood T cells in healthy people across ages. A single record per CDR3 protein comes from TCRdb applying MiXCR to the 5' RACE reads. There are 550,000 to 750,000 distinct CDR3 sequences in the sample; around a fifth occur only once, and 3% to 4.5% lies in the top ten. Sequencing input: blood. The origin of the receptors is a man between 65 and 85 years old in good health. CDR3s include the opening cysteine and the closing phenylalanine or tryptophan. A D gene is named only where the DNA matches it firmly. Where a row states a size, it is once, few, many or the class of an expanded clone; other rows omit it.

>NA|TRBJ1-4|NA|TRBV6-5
TGTGCCAGCAGACCCCGGTATGCAACTAATGAAGAACTGTTTTTT
CASRPRYATNEELFF
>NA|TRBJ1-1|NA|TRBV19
TGTGCCAGTAGTATAGTCGGGGTGGGGATGAACACTGAAGCTTTCTTT
CASSIVGVGMNTEAFF
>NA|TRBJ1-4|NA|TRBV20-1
TGCAGTGCATTCAACAGGGTAGGGGAAAAACTGTTTTTT
CSAFNRVGEKLFF
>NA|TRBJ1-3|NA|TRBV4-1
TGCGCCAGCAGCCAAGATCTTAGCTCTGGAAACACCATATGTTTT
CASSQDLSSGNTICF
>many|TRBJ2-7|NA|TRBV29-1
TGCAGCGTTGAAGGGGACCTCTACGAGCAGTACTTC
CSVEGDLYEQYF
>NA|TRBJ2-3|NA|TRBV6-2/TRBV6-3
TGTGCCAGCAGTCCCGGGAGACCAGATACGCAGTATTTT
CASSPGRPDTQYF
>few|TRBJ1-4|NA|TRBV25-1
TGTGCCAGCAGGTACAGGACCGGTGAAAAACTGTTTTTT
CASRYRTGEKLFF
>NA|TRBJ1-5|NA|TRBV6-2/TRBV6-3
TGTGCCAGCAGTTACCAGGGCCAGCCCCAGCATTTT
CASSYQGQPQHF
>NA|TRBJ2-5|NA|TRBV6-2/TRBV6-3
TGTGCCAGCAGCTTAAGGGACAAGAGAGGGCAAGAGACCCAGTACTTC
CASSLRDKRGQETQYF
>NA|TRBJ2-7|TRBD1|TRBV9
TGTGCCAGCAGCGTAGGGACAGGAGCCTACGAGCAGTACTTC
CASSVGTGAYEQYF
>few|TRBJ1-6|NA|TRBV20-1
TGCAGTGCTAGAGGACAGGCGAATTCACCCCTCCACTTT
CSARGQANSPLHF
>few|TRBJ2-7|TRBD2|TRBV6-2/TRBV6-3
TGTGCCAGCAGTTTTCCCGGGACTAGCGGCGAGCAGTACTTC
CASSFPGTSGEQYF
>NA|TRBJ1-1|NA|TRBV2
TGTGCCAGCAGTCCCGCGGGGGCTTTTAGAGCTTTCTTT
CASSPAGAFRAFF
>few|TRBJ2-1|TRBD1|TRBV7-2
TGTGCCAGCAGCTCAGGCAGGGGGCACAATGAGCAGTTCTTC
CASSSGRGHNEQFF
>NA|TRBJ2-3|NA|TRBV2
TGTGCCAGCAGTGAATTCAAGACAGGACCTCCAGATACGCAGTATTTT
CASSEFKTGPPDTQYF
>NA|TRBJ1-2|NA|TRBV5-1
TGCGCCAGCAGCGCGACCGGATTTAACTATGGCTACACCTTC
CASSATGFNYGYTF
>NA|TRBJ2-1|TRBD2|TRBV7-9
TGTGCCAGCAGCTTAGATCTAGCGGGAGGGCCAGATGAGCAGTTCTTC
CASSLDLAGGPDEQFF
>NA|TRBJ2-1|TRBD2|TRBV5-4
TGTGCCAGCAGCCGGACTAGCGGGACTAACAATGAGCAGTTCTTC
CASSRTSGTNNEQFF
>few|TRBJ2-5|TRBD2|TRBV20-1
TGCAGTGTCCTGCGCGGGGGACAAGAGACCCAGTACTTC
CSVLRGGQETQYF
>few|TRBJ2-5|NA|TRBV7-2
TGTGCCAGCACCCTGGGCGAACGAGAGACCCAGTACTTC
CASTLGERETQYF
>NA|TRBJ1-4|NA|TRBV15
TGTGCCACCAGCAGTGCTTCTAATGAAAGACTGTTTTTT
CATSSASNERLFF
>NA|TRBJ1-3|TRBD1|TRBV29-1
TGCAGCGTTGAGCCGGGACAGGGTGGAAACACCATATATTTT
CSVEPGQGGNTIYF
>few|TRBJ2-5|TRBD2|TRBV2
TGTGCCAGCAGTCGTAGCGGGAGGGGGCAAGAGACCCAGTGCTTC
CASSRSGRGQETQCF
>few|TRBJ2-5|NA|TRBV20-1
TGCAGTGCTAGTAGGTCAGGGAAACCATTCGATGAGACCCAGTACTTC
CSASRSGKPFDETQYF
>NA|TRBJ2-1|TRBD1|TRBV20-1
TGCAGTGCTAGACACACAGGGGGCTTGTCCAATGAGCAGTTCTTC
CSARHTGGLSNEQFF
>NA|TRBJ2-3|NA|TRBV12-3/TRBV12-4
TGTACCATTTCTTCAAACACAGATACGCAGTATTTT
CTISSNTDTQYF
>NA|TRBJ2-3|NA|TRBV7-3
TGTGCCAGCAGCCGAGACGCAGATACGCAGTATTTT
CASSRDADTQYF
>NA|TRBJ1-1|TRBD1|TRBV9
TGTGCCAGCAGCATGACAGGGTCCACTGAAGCTCTCTTT
CASSMTGSTEALF
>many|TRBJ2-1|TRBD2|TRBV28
TGTGCCAGCAGGCGGGGGTACAATGAGCAGTTCTTC
CASRRGYNEQFF
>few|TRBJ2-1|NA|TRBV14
TGTGCCAGCAGCCGGGGGATTTGGCGGGGAAACAATGAGCAGTTCTTC
CASSRGIWRGNNEQFF
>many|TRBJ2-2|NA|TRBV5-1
TGCGCCAGCAGCTTGGAGACAACGAACACCGGGGAGCTGTTTTTT
CASSLETTNTGELFF
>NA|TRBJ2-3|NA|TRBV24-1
TGTGCCACCAGTGAGTCAGGGAGAGATACGCAGTATTTT
CATSESGRDTQYF
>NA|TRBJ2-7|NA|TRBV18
TGTGCCAGCTCACCAGAACAGGGTCGCGAGCAGTACTTC
CASSPEQGREQYF
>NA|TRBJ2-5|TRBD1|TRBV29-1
TGCAGCGTTGAAGAACCACGACAGGGGGCGAGAAAGACCCAGTACTTC
CSVEEPRQGARKTQYF
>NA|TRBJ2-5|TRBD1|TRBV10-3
TGTGCCATCAGTGACCAGAGACAGGGAACCCAAGAGACCCAGTACTTC
CAISDQRQGTQETQYF